The clone carrying this T cell receptor beta chain was seen many times. What it binds is unknown. Amplification of TCR beta CDR3 regions used RNA as the template. The HTBI primer set was used in a first-round RT-PCR of the TCR CDR3. TCRdb processed the multiplex PCR reads anew with MiXCR; each CDR3 protein has one entry. The sample consists of roughly 360,000 distinct CDR3 sequences, about 13% of them appearing once. This sample was taken from a study of T cells in Graves' hyperthyroidism and ophthalmopathy. Study results and caveats: Appearing also in blood were most of the thyroid clonotypes expanded above 0.001. Progression to ophthalmopathy was predicted a median of roughly 6.8 months early.

The patients, who ranged from 18 to 65 in age, presented with newly diagnosed hyperthyroidism lasting under 2 months. Ahead of any ophthalmopathy symptoms, the blood sample was obtained at the first diagnosis of hyperthyroidism. The TCR sequence derives from a man aged 25-40 years with Graves' hyperthyroidism that later progressed to Graves' ophthalmopathy. Sequencing used blood.

The CDR3 here is CASRADYEQYF. For the CDR3, the DNA is TGTGCCAGCAGGGCAGACTACGAGCAGTACTTC. The chain is built from TRBV2 and TRBJ2-7; D is undetermined. In germline, CDR1 is SNHLY, CDR2 FYNNEI. Between the trimmed V and J ends, which lost 6 bases and 3 bases, there was a span of 6 bases. This CDR3 comprises 11 residues.